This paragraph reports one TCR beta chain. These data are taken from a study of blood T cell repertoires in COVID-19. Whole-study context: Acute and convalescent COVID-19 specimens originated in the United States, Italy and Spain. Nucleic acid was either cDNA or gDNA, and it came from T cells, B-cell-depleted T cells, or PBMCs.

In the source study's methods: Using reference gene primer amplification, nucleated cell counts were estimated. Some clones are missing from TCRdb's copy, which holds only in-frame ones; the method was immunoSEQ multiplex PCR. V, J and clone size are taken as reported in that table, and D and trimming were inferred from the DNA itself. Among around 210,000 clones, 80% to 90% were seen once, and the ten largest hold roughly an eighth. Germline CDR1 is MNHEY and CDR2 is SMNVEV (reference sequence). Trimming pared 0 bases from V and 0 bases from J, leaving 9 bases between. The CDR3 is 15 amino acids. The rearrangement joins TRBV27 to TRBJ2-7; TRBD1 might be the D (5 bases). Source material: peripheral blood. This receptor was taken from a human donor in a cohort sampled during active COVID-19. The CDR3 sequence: CASSLSGQGSYEQYF. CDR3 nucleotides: TGTGCCAGCAGTTTATCTGGCCAGGGCTCCTACGAGCAGTACTTC.